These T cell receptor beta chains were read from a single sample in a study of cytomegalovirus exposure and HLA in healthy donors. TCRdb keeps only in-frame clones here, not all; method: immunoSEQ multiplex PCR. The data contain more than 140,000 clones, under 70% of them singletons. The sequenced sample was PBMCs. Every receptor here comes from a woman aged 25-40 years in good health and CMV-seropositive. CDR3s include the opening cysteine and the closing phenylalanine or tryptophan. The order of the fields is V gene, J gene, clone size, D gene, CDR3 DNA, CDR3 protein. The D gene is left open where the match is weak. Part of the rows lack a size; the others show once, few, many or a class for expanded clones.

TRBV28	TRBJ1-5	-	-	TGTGCCAGCGCCGATAACAGGGAACTCAATCAGCCCCAGCATTTT	CASADNRELNQPQHF
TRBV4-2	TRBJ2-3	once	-	TGTGCCAGCAGCCAAGAAAGGCAGGGGTGGACAGATACGCAGTATTTT	CASSQERQGWTDTQYF
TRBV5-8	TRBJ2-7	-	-	TGTGCCAGCAGCTCCCGGGACTGGAGCTCCTACGAGCAGTACTTC	CASSSRDWSSYEQYF
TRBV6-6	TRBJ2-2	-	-	TGTGCCAGCAGCCCAGGATACGCGGAGCTGTTTTTT	CASSPGYAELFF
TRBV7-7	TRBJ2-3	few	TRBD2	TGTGCCAGCAGCTTCGGGGAGGGAGATACGCAGTATTTT	CASSFGEGDTQYF
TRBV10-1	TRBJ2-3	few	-	TGCGCCAGCAGTGATATCGTGGGCGCTACGCAGTATTTT	CASSDIVGATQYF
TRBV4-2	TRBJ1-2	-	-	TGTGCCAGCAGCCCAGGTATTGGGGAGTTGGGCTATGGCTACACCTTC	CASSPGIGELGYGYTF
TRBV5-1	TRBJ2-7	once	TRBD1	TGCGCCAGCAGCAGGGCCGGGACAGGGTTCTACGAGCAGTACTTC	CASSRAGTGFYEQYF
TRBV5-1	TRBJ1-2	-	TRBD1	TGCGCCAGCAGCTTGCCCGGGGACAGGCCCTATCCCTACACCTTC	CASSLPGDRPYPYTF
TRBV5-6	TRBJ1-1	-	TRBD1	TGTGCCAGCAGCCTTCGGACAGGGTTGAACACTGAAGCTTTCTTT	CASSLRTGLNTEAFF
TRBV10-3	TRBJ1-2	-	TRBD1	TGTGCCATCTGGCTAGGGACAGGGTTCTATGGCTACACCTTC	CAIWLGTGFYGYTF
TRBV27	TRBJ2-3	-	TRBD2	TGTGCCAGCAGTCCGAGAATTAGCGGGGGAGGCACAGATACGCAGTATTTT	CASSPRISGGGTDTQYF
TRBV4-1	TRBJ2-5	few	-	TGCGCCAGCAGCTTCCGGGGTGGAGGTCAAGGCCAAGAGACCCAGTACTTC	CASSFRGGGQGQETQYF
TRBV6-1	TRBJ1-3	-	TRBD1	TGTGCCAGCAGTGAAGGGGACAGGACGGGAAACACCATATATTTT	CASSEGDRTGNTIYF
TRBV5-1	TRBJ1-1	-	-	TGCGCCAGCAGCCCAGACACGAACACTGAAGCTTTCTTT	CASSPDTNTEAFF
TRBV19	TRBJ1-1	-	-	TGTGCCAGCGGTCAGGGGAACACTGAAGCTTTCTTT	CASGQGNTEAFF
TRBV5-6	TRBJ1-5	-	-	TGTGCCAGCAGCTCGTTCCAGGGCTCCGTGGTGCAGCCCCAGCATTTT	CASSSFQGSVVQPQHF
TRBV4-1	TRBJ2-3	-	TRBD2	TGCGCCAGCAGCCAAAGAGCGGGAGGTTATACGCAGTATTTT	CASSQRAGGYTQYF
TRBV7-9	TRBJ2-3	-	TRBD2	TGTGCCAGCAGCCTCGGGACTATCCTAACAGATACGCAGTATTTT	CASSLGTILTDTQYF
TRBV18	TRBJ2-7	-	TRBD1	TGTGCCAGCTCATCTGTCCCGGGACAGGGAGTGGGCGAGCAGTACTTC	CASSSVPGQGVGEQYF
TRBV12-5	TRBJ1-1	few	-	TGTGCTAGTGCCAACAGGTGGAACACTGAAGCTTTCTTT	CASANRWNTEAFF
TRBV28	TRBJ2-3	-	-	TGTGCCAGCAGTTTTGGGCCGGATACGCAGTATTTT	CASSFGPDTQYF
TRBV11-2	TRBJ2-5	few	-	TGTGCCAGCAGCTTAAGGGGGACCCAGTACTTC	CASSLRGTQYF
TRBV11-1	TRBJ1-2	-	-	TGTGCCAGCAGCTCGCATAGTTTCTATGGCTACACCTTC	CASSSHSFYGYTF
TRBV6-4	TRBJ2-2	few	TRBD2	TGTGCCAGCAGTGAACTAGCGGACACCGGGGAGCTGTTTTTT	CASSELADTGELFF
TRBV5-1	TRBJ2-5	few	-	TGCGCCAGCAGCTTGGACCTCTACAGGGCGGAGACCCAGTACTTC	CASSLDLYRAETQYF
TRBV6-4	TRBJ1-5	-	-	TGTGCCCAGACTTCTTACAGGGCCAATCAGCCCCAGCATTTT	CAQTSYRANQPQHF
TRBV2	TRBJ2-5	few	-	TGTGCCAGCAGTGTTAGGGCCAGGGGTGGCCCTTACCAAGAGACCCAGTACTTC	CASSVRARGGPYQETQYF
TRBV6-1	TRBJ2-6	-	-	TGTGCCAGCAGTGGCGGCCTAAACAACGTCCTGACTTTC	CASSGGLNNVLTF
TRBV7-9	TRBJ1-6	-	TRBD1	TGTGCCAGCAGCTGGGGACAGGGGTATTCACCCCTCCACTTT	CASSWGQGYSPLHF
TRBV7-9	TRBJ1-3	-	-	TGTGCCAGCAGCCGAGCAGGGACTGGAAACACCATATATTTT	CASSRAGTGNTIYF
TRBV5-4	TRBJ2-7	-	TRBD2	TGTGCCAGCAGCCCCCAAACTAGCGGGGGGCCCTACGAGCAGTACTTC	CASSPQTSGGPYEQYF
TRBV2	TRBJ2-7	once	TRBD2	TGTGCCAGCAGCAACCCGACCGGGAGGTTAGCCGAGCAGTACTTC	CASSNPTGRLAEQYF
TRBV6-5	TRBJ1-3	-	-	TGTGCCACCGGGGGCTCTGGAAACACCATATATTTT	CATGGSGNTIYF
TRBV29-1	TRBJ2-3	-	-	TGCAGCGTTGAGTGGGGGGGCACAGATACGCAGTATTTT	CSVEWGGTDTQYF
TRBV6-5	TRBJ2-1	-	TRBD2	TGTGCCAGCAGGCGGGGGGGAATAGCGGAGCAGTTCTTC	CASRRGGIAEQFF
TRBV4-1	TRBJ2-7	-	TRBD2	TGCGCCAGCACCCTACGTCCTAGCGGCACTTCCGAGCAGTACTTC	CASTLRPSGTSEQYF
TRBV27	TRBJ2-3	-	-	TGTGCCAGCAGTTTTGTTCAGCGCCCTAGCACAGATACGCAGTATTTT	CASSFVQRPSTDTQYF
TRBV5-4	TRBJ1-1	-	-	TGTGCCAGCAGCTTTGGGCCGCAGGGGAACACTGAAGCTTTCTTT	CASSFGPQGNTEAFF
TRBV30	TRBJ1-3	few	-	TGTGCCTGGAGTGACAGTCTGAGCCCCTCTGGAAACACCATATATTTT	CAWSDSLSPSGNTIYF
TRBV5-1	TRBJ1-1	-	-	TGCGCCAGCAGCTTCACGACAGACACTGAAGCTTTCTTT	CASSFTTDTEAFF
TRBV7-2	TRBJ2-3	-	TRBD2	TGTGCCAGCAGCTTAGGGCTAGCGGGAAGCTCGGATACGCAGTATTTT	CASSLGLAGSSDTQYF
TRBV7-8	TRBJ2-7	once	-	TGTGCCAGCAGCTTAGACCATCGCAGGGCCTACGAGCAGTACTTC	CASSLDHRRAYEQYF
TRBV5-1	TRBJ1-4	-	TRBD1	TGCGCCAGCAGAAAACAGGGGGCGTATGAAAAACTGTTTTTT	CASRKQGAYEKLFF
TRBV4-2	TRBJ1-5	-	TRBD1	TGTGCCAGCAGCTATGGACAGGGGGCTAGTCAGCCCCAGCATTTT	CASSYGQGASQPQHF
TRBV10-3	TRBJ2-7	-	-	TGTGCCATCAGTGAGGCCCGGGGTGACTACGAGCAGTACTTC	CAISEARGDYEQYF
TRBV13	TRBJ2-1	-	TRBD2	TGTGCCAGCAGCTCCCCCCTAGCGGGAGTGGGTGAGCAGTTCTTC	CASSSPLAGVGEQFF
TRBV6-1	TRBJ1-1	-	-	TGTGCCAGCAGTGAAGCGGGTGACTTCGGGGGGACTGAAGCTTTCTTT	CASSEAGDFGGTEAFF
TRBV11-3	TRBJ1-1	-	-	TGTGCCAGCAGCTTAAATACAGGGACTGAAGCTTTCTTT	CASSLNTGTEAFF
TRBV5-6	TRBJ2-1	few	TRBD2	TGTGCCAGCAGCTTAGGTTTAGCGGGAGGGCCTAGGACCTACAATGAGCAGTTCTTC	CASSLGLAGGPRTYNEQFF
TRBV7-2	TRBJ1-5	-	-	TGTGCCAGCAGCCAACAGGGTAATCAGCCCCAGCATTTT	CASSQQGNQPQHF
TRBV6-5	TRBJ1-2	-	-	TGTGCCAGCACCTCACCGCCCGGGAACTATGGCTACACCTTC	CASTSPPGNYGYTF
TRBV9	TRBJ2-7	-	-	TGTGCCAGCAGCGCCACAGCAAGCTCCTACGAGCAGTACTTC	CASSATASSYEQYF
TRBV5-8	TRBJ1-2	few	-	TGTGCCAGCAGCTTGGCGGCATCTAGATATGGCTACACCTTC	CASSLAASRYGYTF
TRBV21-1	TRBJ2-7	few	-	TGTGCCAGCCCCATACTGGTGGAGCAGTACTTC	CASPILVEQYF
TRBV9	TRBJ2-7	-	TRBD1	TGTGCCAGCAGTTTAGGGGACAGGGCCTACGAGCAGTACTTC	CASSLGDRAYEQYF
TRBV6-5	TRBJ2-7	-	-	TGTGCCAGCAGTTACTCGAATACGGGAACCTACGAGCAGTACTTC	CASSYSNTGTYEQYF
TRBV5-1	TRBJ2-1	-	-	TGCGCCAGCAGCCTCTCGAGCTCCTACAATGAGCAGTTCTTC	CASSLSSSYNEQFF
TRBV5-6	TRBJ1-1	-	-	TGTGCCAGCAGCTTTTCCGGGAGATACCCTGAAGCTTTCTTT	CASSFSGRYPEAFF
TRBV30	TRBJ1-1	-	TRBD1	TGTGCCTGGAGTAAGGGGGCGAACACTGAAGCTTTCTTT	CAWSKGANTEAFF